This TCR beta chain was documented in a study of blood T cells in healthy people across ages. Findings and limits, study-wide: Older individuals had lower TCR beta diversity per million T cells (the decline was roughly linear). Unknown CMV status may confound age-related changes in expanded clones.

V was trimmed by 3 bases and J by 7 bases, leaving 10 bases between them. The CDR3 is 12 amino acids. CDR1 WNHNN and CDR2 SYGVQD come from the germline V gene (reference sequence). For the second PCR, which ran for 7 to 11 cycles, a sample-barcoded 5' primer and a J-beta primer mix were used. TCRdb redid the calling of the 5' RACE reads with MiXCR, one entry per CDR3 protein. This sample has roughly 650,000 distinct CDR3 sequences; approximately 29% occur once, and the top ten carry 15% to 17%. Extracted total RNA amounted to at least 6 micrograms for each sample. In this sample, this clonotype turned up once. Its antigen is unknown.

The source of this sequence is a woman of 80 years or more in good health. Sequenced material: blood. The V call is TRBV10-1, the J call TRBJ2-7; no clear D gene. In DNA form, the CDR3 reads TGCGCCAGCAGTGATATAGGTACGGAGCAGTACTTC. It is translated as CASSDIGTEQYF.